These 23 T cell receptor beta chains originate from one sample sequenced in a study of cytomegalovirus exposure and HLA in healthy donors. Use of 60 Vbeta and 13 Jbeta primers characterized the PCR. TCRdb's table, derived via immunoSEQ multiplex PCR, lists solely in-frame clones and lacks some. The sample consists of about 98,000 clones, 80% to 90% of them appearing once. Sequenced: PBMCs. The receptors derive from a man in his forties in good health and CMV-seronegative.

The V and J genes are TRBV27 and TRBJ2-2; tentatively, D is TRBD1 (6 bases). Trimming cost V 3 bases and J 0 bases, with 8 bases left between them. The CDR3 is made up of 15 amino acids. In germline, CDR1 is MNHEY, CDR2 SMNVEV (reference sequence). The CDR3 DNA is TGTGCCAGCAGTTTTACAGGGACGAACACCGGGGAGCTGTTTTTT. It encodes CASSFTGTNTGELFF.

The table lists this clone with a count of one. Other DNA sequences from this sample encode an identical CDR3 as well. CDR3 nucleotides: TGCGCCAGCAGCCCGCGTCAGGGTACCTCCTACGAGCAGTACTTC. Amino acids: CASSPRQGTSYEQYF. The chain uses TRBV5-1 and TRBJ2-7; D might be TRBD1 (5 bases). Per germline, CDR1 SGHRS and CDR2 YFSETQ. Trimming stripped 4 bases from V and 0 bases from J, with 14 bases between. The CDR3 length is 15 residues. Combining the CDR3 with reference TRBV5-1 and TRBJ2-7 gives the whole variable domain KAGVTQTPRYLIKTRGQQVTLSCSPISGHRSVSWYQQTPGQGLQFLFEYFSETQRNKGNFPGRFSGRQFSNSRSEMNVSTLELGDSALYLCASSPRQGTSYEQYFGPGTRLTVT.

V is TRBV25-1 and J is TRBJ1-6; tentatively, D is TRBD1 (5 bases). The V gene lost 8 bases and the J gene lost 7 bases, with 18 bases spanning the gap. The CDR3 runs 15 residues. Germline CDR1 reads MGHDK; CDR2 reads SYGVNS. The CDR3 reads CASERGGARNSPLHF. The CDR3 coding sequence is TGTGCCAGCGAAAGGGGAGGGGCAAGAAATTCACCCCTCCACTTT.

The chain is built from TRBV28 and TRBJ2-5; TRBD2 aligns across 8 bases. Germline values: CDR1 MDHEN, CDR2 SYDVKM. This CDR3 region has 15 residues. V lost 6 bases, J lost 5 bases, and 11 bases stayed unmatched. The CDR3 reads CASRSPGTSSETQYF. The CDR3, as DNA: TGTGCCAGCAGAAGTCCCGGGACTAGTTCGGAGACCCAGTACTTC. Together with reference TRBV28 and TRBJ2-5, the CDR3 gives the full variable domain: DVKVTQSSRYLVKRTGEKVFLECVQDMDHENMFWYRQDPGLGLRLIYFSYDVKMKEKGDIPEGYSVSREKKERFSLILESASTNQTSMYLCASRSPGTSSETQYFGPGTRLLVL.

The V call is TRBV2, the J call TRBJ2-3; TRBD2 aligns across 8 bases. Trimming removed 6 bases from V and 1 base from J; junction bases left unmatched: 9. The CDR3 is made up of 16 amino acids. In germline, CDR1 is SNHLY, CDR2 FYNNEI. CDR3 nucleotide sequence: TGTGCCAGCAGCGGGGGGGGACCCATCCGCACAGATACGCAGTATTTT. Amino acids: CASSGGGPIRTDTQYF.

The chain links TRBV7-8 to TRBJ1-3; no firm D call. From germline, CDR1 is SGHVS and CDR2 FQNEAQ. Trimming left V 1 base short and J 1 base short, with 8 bases between. The CDR3 extends over 15 amino acids. DNA for the CDR3: TGTGCCAGCAGCTTAGTCTCGGGATCTGGAAACACCATATATTTT. Translation: CASSLVSGSGNTIYF.

In its sample, this clone was seen once. The chain couples TRBV6-5 to TRBJ1-2; the match to TRBD1 covers 8 bases. The CDR3 contains 14 residues. The germline CDR1 and CDR2 sequences are MNHEY and SVGAGI. The trim removed 6 bases at V and 5 bases at J, leaving 8 bases unmatched. The CDR3 sequence: CASSPGQGPYGYTF. In DNA, the CDR3 is TGTGCCAGCAGCCCTGGACAGGGCCCATATGGCTACACCTTC.

With regard to this clone: Sequence at one end of the junction differs from germline and may be a read error. The J gene is TRBJ2-1, the V gene TRBV7-2; 12 bases are shared with TRBD2. Germline V gene sequence: CDR1 SGHTA, CDR2 FQGNSA. CDR3 length equals 15 residues. CDR3 residues: CASSLGSGLAGGLLF. CDR3 bases: TGTGCCAGCAGCTTAGGTTCCGGGCTAGCGGGGGGGTTGCTCTTC.

CDR3 DNA sequence: TGTGCCAGTAGAGAGCCAGGCCCCTACAATGAGCAGTTCTTC. It encodes CASREPGPYNEQFF. The chain is built from TRBV19 and TRBJ2-1; D gene uncertain. There are 14 residues in the CDR3. Trimming took 6 bases from V and 2 from J, leaving 11 bases between them. The V gene's germline CDR1 is LNHDA and CDR2 SQIVND (reference sequence).

This chain links TRBV6-6 with TRBJ1-5; 11 nucleotides line up with TRBD1. The CDR3 runs to 15 residues. V was clipped by 3 bases and J by 6 bases; unmatched bases: 4. Germline CDR1 reads MNHNY; CDR2 reads SVGAGI (reference sequence). CDR3 coding DNA: TGTGCCAGCAGTTATCAGGACAGGGGGCGTCAGCCCCAGCATTTT. It is translated as CASSYQDRGRQPQHF.

The chain's CDR3 is CASSLLGTWGLTGTEAFF. CDR3 sequence (DNA): TGTGCCAGCAGCTTACTTGGGACTTGGGGTTTGACTGGCACTGAAGCTTTCTTT. The rearrangement links TRBV11-1 to TRBJ1-1, with D tentatively TRBD1 (5 bases). Germline CDR1 and CDR2: SGHAT and FQDESV (reference sequence). V lost 2 bases, J lost 4 bases, and 23 bases lay in between. The CDR3 is 18 residues long.

The V gene is TRBV2, the J gene TRBJ2-5; D remains unclear. Germline V gene data show CDR1 as SNHLY and CDR2 as FYNNEI. The V end lost 5 bases, the J end lost 7 bases, and 8 bases lay between the germline ends. The CDR3 runs to 11 residues. DNA for the CDR3: TGTGCCAGCAGTTTCCGCGGGACCCAGTACTTC. Amino acids: CASSFRGTQYF.

The chain recombines TRBV19 with TRBJ2-3; 9 nucleotides match TRBD1. The CDR3 loop spans 14 amino acids. Trimming cost V 5 bases and J 3 bases; bases outside gene matches: 3. Germline assignment: CDR1 LNHDA and CDR2 SQIVND (reference sequence). CDR3 sequence reads: CASSDRGWTDTQYF. In nucleotides, the CDR3 is TGTGCCAGTAGTGACAGGGGGTGGACAGATACGCAGTATTTT.

The chain links TRBV7-8 to TRBJ1-2, with TRBD1 matching 10 bases. V lost 1 base, J lost 6 bases, and 8 bases stayed unmatched. Per the germline V gene, CDR1 is SGHVS and CDR2 is FQNEAQ. CDR3 length equals 16 residues. In DNA form, the CDR3 reads TGTGCCAGCAGCTTAGTCGTCCCGGGACAGGGGAATGGCTACACCTTC. As protein: CASSLVVPGQGNGYTF. Full variable domain (missing parts from reference TRBV7-8 and TRBJ1-2): GAGVSQSPRYKVAKRGQDVALRCDPISGHVSLFWYQQALGQGPEFLTYFQNEAQLDKSGLPSDRFFAERPEGSVSTLKIQRTQQEDSAVYLCASSLVVPGQGNGYTFGSGTRLTVV.

This clone is medium-sized in the sample. The chain uses TRBV4-1 and TRBJ1-6, with 8 bases fitting TRBD1. Per germline, CDR1 MGHRA and CDR2 YSYEKL. The CDR3 has 16 amino acids. J gave up 6 bases and V 2 bases, and 6 bases lay outside the gene matches. The CDR3 region is CASSQHRGFSNSPLHF. The DNA for the CDR3 is TGCGCCAGCAGCCAACACAGGGGGTTCTCTAATTCACCCCTCCACTTT.

This clone came up once. The genes are TRBV29-1 and TRBJ1-2, with 9 bases that match TRBD1. V lost 7 bases to trimming and J lost 2 bases; unmatched junction nucleotides: 8. Looked up from germline, CDR1 is SQVTM and CDR2 is ANQGSEA. CDR3 size: 14 residues. CDR3 nucleotides: TGCAGCGCTAACCCCGGGACAGGGAACTATGGCTACACCTTC. Translation gives CSANPGTGNYGYTF. The whole variable domain, remainder taken from reference TRBV29-1 and TRBJ1-2, is SAVISQKPSRDICQRGTSLTIQCQVDSQVTMMFWYRQQPGQSLTLIATANQGSEATYESGFVIDKFPISRPNLTFSTLTVSNMSPEDSSIYLCSANPGTGNYGYTFGSGTRLTVV.

The V gene is TRBV19, the J gene TRBJ1-1, with 10 bases identical to TRBD1. The ends lost 9 bases at V and 5 bases at J; junction bases unmatched: 6. Germline values: CDR1 LNHDA, CDR2 SQIVND (reference sequence). This CDR3 has 13 amino acids. The CDR3 reads CASGQGGRTEAFF. The CDR3 DNA sequence: TGTGCCAGCGGACAGGGGGGAAGGACTGAAGCTTTCTTT. Full variable domain (remainder filled in from reference TRBV19 and TRBJ1-1): DGGITQSPKYLFRKEGQNVTLSCEQNLNHDAMYWYRQDPGQGLRLIYYSQIVNDFQKGDIAEGYSVSREKKESFPLTVTSAQKNPTAFYLCASGQGGRTEAFFGQGTRLTVV.

The gene calls are TRBV4-1 and TRBJ1-2; D is unresolved. From germline, CDR1 is MGHRA and CDR2 YSYEKL. This CDR3 region has 15 residues. Between the trimmed V and J ends, which lost 4 bases and 6 bases, there was a span of 18 bases. For the CDR3, the DNA is TGCGCCAGCAGCCCTACGGTTTCGCGTGATAATGGCTACACCTTC. It yields the protein CASSPTVSRDNGYTF.

The chain carries TRBV10-3 and TRBJ1-5, with 10 bases fitting TRBD1. Germline V gene data show CDR1 as ENHRY and CDR2 as SYGVKD. With 5 bases clipped from V and 7 bases from J, the junction kept 11 bases outside the gene matches. This CDR3 region has 16 residues. The CDR3 spells CAISQETGGARQPQHF. The CDR3 coding sequence is TGTGCCATCAGTCAGGAGACAGGGGGCGCGAGGCAGCCCCAGCATTTT.

This clone was seen only a few times. The chain has TRBV27 and TRBJ1-5; a weak D match, TRBD1 (5 bases). The CDR3 spans 13 residues. Trimming took off 5 bases at V and 5 bases at J, with 10 bases between the two ends. Germline V gene data show CDR1 as MNHEY and CDR2 as SMNVEV (reference sequence). The CDR3 region has the DNA TGTGCCAGCAGTGAGGGACTCCATCAGCCCCAGCATTTT. It yields the protein CASSEGLHQPQHF.

The chain joins TRBV11-2 to TRBJ2-6; 10 bases line up with TRBD1. Germline CDR1 reads SGHAT; CDR2 reads FQNNGV. The CDR3 runs to 19 residues. V lost 1 base to trimming and J lost 0 bases; unmatched junction nucleotides: 6. The CDR3 DNA reads as TGTGCCAGCAGCTTAGTTGGACAGGGGGTTAGCTCTGGGGCCAACGTCCTGACTTTC. Amino acid sequence: CASSLVGQGVSSGANVLTF.

This chain joins TRBV5-6 and TRBJ1-2, with 12 bases fitting TRBD1. Looked up from germline, CDR1 is SGHDT and CDR2 is YYEEEE. With V trimmed by 1 base and J by 7 bases, 8 bases remained unmatched. The CDR3 has 16 amino acids. The CDR3 sequence: CASSLPSGTGGFGYTF. The CDR3 nucleotides are TGTGCCAGCAGCTTGCCCTCCGGGACAGGGGGCTTTGGCTACACCTTC.

This chain links TRBV5-1 with TRBJ2-2; TRBD2 matches 12 bases. V dropped 4 bases and J dropped 2; count of bases not matched to a gene: 12. CDR1 and CDR2 from the germline V gene are SGHRS and YFSETQ. This CDR3 has 19 residues. The CDR3 coding sequence is TGCGCCAGCAGCATTGTCACCGGGACTAGCGGGCGCAACACCGGGGAGCTGTTTTTT. Its translation is CASSIVTGTSGRNTGELFF.